This TCR beta chain was captured in a study of T-cell memory formation after mild COVID-19. General observations from the study: Clones contracting day 15 to 85 were balanced CD4/CD8; later expanders leaned CD4+.

This CDR3 is built from 17 residues. Germline CDR1 is GTSNPN and CDR2 is SVGIG (reference sequence). After removal of 0 bases from V and 0 bases from J, the junction contained 5 bases not matched to a gene. About this clonotype: Antigen unknown.

TCRdb redid the calling of the 5' RACE reads with MiXCR, one entry per CDR3 protein. The table lists over 150 distinct CDR3 sequences, 93% of them singletons. Sequenced sample: PBMCs or a T cell subset sorted from them (not recorded which). This clonotype originated in an adult who had mild COVID-19 (a few samples of this study predate the infection). Cell type and time point are not known. The gene calls are TRBV30 and TRBJ2-2, with TRBD1 identical over 9 bases. The CDR3: CAWSVGTGRPNTGELFF. The CDR3, as DNA: TGTGCCTGGAGTGTAGGGACAGGGCGTCCGAACACCGGGGAGCTGTTTTTT.